This TCR beta chain was observed in a study of blood T cell repertoires in COVID-19. Study-wide context: Sites in the United States, Italy and Spain provided acute and convalescent COVID-19 samples.

V lost 0 bases to trimming and J lost 3 bases; unmatched junction nucleotides: 11. This CDR3 contains 19 residues. Germline V gene data show CDR1 as LGHNA and CDR2 as YNFKEQ. In the authors' methods: Nucleated cell counts were estimated from reference gene primer amplification. Produced via immunoSEQ multiplex PCR; TCRdb's table is partial and in-frame only. The V and J calls and the clone size are those of that table, but D and trimming were determined from the DNA. The profile shows about 220,000 clones, 60% to 85% of them singletons. Sequencing was performed on peripheral blood. The V gene is TRBV4-2, the J gene TRBJ2-3; TRBD2 matches 11 bases. The origin of this receptor is a woman aged 70-85 years with acute or convalescent COVID-19. For the CDR3, the DNA is TGTGCCAGCAGCCAAGATCAGTTTAGCGGGGGGGCGAAGACAGATACGCAGTATTTT. This encodes CASSQDQFSGGAKTDTQYF.